The 25 T cell receptor beta chains given below trace back to one sample, sequenced in a study of shared clonotypes between healthy human individuals. Profiling relied on immunoSEQ multiplex PCR, and the TCRdb table lists in-frame clones only, not all of them. Here the sample spans nearly 1,000,000 clones, 76% being singletons. Sequencing was carried out using memory CD4+ T cells sorted from blood. Subset defined: CD45RA-negative fraction. The origin of the receptors is a man between 18 and 29 years old in good health.

The gene calls are TRBV2 and TRBJ2-5; no clear D gene. This CDR3 spans 11 amino acids. In germline, CDR1 is SNHLY, CDR2 FYNNEI. Trimming shortened V by 2 bases and J by 7 bases, and 5 bases separated the two germline ends. CDR3 loop: CASSEILTQYF. The CDR3 DNA sequence: TGTGCCAGCAGTGAAATCTTGACCCAGTACTTC.

This clone was detected only once. The chain couples TRBV7-8 to TRBJ2-2, with a weak D call TRBD2 (5 bases). The V gene lost 0 bases and the J gene lost 6 bases, with 11 bases spanning the gap. The CDR3 has 15 amino acids. Germline V gene sequence: CDR1 SGHVS, CDR2 FQNEAQ. The CDR3 DNA is TGTGCCAGCAGCTTAGCTTGGCGGGTGGCCGGGGAGCTGTTTTTT. This translates into CASSLAWRVAGELFF.

The gene calls are TRBV9 and TRBJ1-6; 11 positions match TRBD1. Trimming took 3 bases from V and 7 from J; bases not matched to a gene: 3. The CDR3 is made up of 15 amino acids. CDR1 and CDR2 (germline): SGDLS, YYNGEE. CDR3 sequence reads: CASSAGQGANSPLHF. The CDR3 nucleotides read TGTGCCAGCAGCGCCGGACAGGGGGCCAATTCACCCCTCCACTTT.

A word on this clone: The sample holds other DNA sequences that translate to the same CDR3. This chain uses TRBV18 with TRBJ2-3; possible D gene TRBD1, 5 bases. This CDR3 region has 14 residues. Between the trimmed V and J ends, which lost 3 bases and 6 bases, there was a span of 13 bases. The V gene's germline CDR1 is KGHSH and CDR2 LQKENI. CDR3 loop: CASSPSGRADTQYF. CDR3 sequence (DNA): TGTGCCAGCTCACCTTCCGGCAGGGCGGATACGCAGTATTTT.

CDR3 region: CASSAWDREREAFF. The CDR3 region has the DNA TGTGCCAGCAGTGCCTGGGACAGGGAACGAGAAGCTTTCTTT. This rearrangement joins TRBV6-1 to TRBJ1-1; 9 bases agree with TRBD1. Germline assignment: CDR1 MNHNS and CDR2 SASEGT. The CDR3 is made up of 14 amino acids. The trim removed 4 bases at V and 8 bases at J, leaving 8 bases unmatched.

This clone was observed once. This rearrangement joins TRBV10-1 to TRBJ2-1; 13 bases match TRBD2. The J segment lost 10 bases and the V segment lost 4 bases, leaving 10 bases of the junction unmatched. The germline V gene encodes CDR1 WNHNN and CDR2 SYGVQD (reference sequence). The CDR3 covers 16 residues. The CDR3 sequence is CASSAITSGGAEEQFF. The CDR3 bases are TGCGCCAGCAGTGCAATCACTAGCGGGGGGGCAGAGGAGCAGTTCTTC.

In the case of this clone: This same CDR3 is encoded by further DNA sequences in the sample. The chain recombines TRBV18 with TRBJ1-2, with D unresolved. Germline V gene sequence: CDR1 KGHSH, CDR2 LQKENI. The CDR3 length is 13 residues. V was trimmed by 6 bases and J by 0 bases, leaving 8 bases between them. The CDR3 spells CASSPDTNYGYTF. CDR3 nucleotides: TGTGCCAGCTCCCCCGATACTAACTATGGCTACACCTTC.

Here the CDR3 reads CASSLSTGMNTEAFF. CDR3 DNA: TGTGCCAGCAGCCTATCGACAGGGATGAACACTGAAGCTTTCTTT. The gene calls are TRBV11-2 and TRBJ1-1, with 7 bases matching TRBD1. This CDR3 spans 15 amino acids. Germline-derived CDR1 and CDR2 are SGHAT and FQNNGV. Germline trimming cut 5 bases from V and 0 bases from J; bases unmatched to any gene: 6.

This chain joins TRBV4-1 and TRBJ1-5, with D maybe TRBD1 (5 bases). The CDR3 loop spans 15 amino acids. The V end was cut by 0 bases, the J end by 5 bases, with 11 bases between. Germline CDR1 MGHRA, CDR2 YSYEKL. CDR3 sequence (DNA): TGCGCCAGCAGCCAAGAATGGGGCGGGGATCAGCCCCAGCATTTT. Translation gives CASSQEWGGDQPQHF.

There are many counts of this clone. V usage is TRBV27 and J usage is TRBJ1-2; no definite D call. This CDR3 spans 14 amino acids. V gave up 6 bases and J gave up 7 bases, with 18 bases separating them. CDR1 and CDR2 from the germline V gene are MNHEY and SMNVEV (reference sequence). The chain's CDR3 is CASSPPRAGGGYTF. The DNA for the CDR3 is TGTGCCAGCAGCCCCCCTCGGGCGGGCGGTGGCTACACCTTC.

This CDR3 reads CASSYDRRTEAFF. Here the CDR3 DNA reads TGCGCCAGCAGTTACGACAGGCGGACTGAAGCTTTCTTT. The chain recombines TRBV5-1 with TRBJ1-1, with a tentative D call TRBD1 (6 bases). The V gene lost 5 bases and the J gene lost 5 bases, with 13 bases spanning the gap. This CDR3 comprises 13 residues. Looked up from germline, CDR1 is SGHRS and CDR2 is YFSETQ.

The chain employs TRBV12-5 and TRBJ2-7; D possibly corresponds to TRBD1 (5 bases). Germline V gene sequence: CDR1 LGHNT, CDR2 FRNRAP. V gave up 6 bases and J gave up 2 bases, with 11 bases separating them. The CDR3 extends over 13 amino acids. The CDR3 protein is CASGQGMTYEQYF. DNA of the CDR3: TGTGCTAGTGGGCAGGGAATGACCTACGAGCAGTACTTC. Variable domain in full (rest from reference TRBV12-5 and TRBJ2-7): DARVTQTPRHKVTEMGQEVTMRCQPILGHNTVFWYRQTMMQGLELLAYFRNRAPLDDSGMPKDRFSAEMPDATLATLKIQPSEPRDSAVYFCASGQGMTYEQYFGPGTRLTVT.

The J gene is TRBJ1-4, the V gene TRBV2, with D maybe TRBD1 (5 bases). Per germline, CDR1 SNHLY and CDR2 FYNNEI. This CDR3 is 14 amino acids long. Trimming removed 6 bases from V and 0 bases from J, with 8 bases in between. The CDR3 DNA sequence: TGTGCCAGCAGGCTCAGGGCAACTAATGAAAAACTGTTTTTT. It translates to CASRLRATNEKLFF.

This chain joins TRBV30 and TRBJ1-6; TRBD1 might be the D (6 bases). Germline V gene lookup returns CDR1 GTSNPN and CDR2 SVGIG (reference sequence). V was cut by 5 bases and J by 11 bases, with 16 bases left in between. The CDR3 is made up of 13 amino acids. The CDR3: CAWFGQSGAPLHF. Here the CDR3 DNA reads TGTGCCTGGTTCGGACAGTCTGGGGCACCCCTCCACTTT.

V usage is TRBV30 and J usage is TRBJ2-7, with 8 bases that match TRBD1. Losses at the gene ends were 3 bases for V and 4 bases for J; bases not matched to a gene: 5. The CDR3 runs 13 residues. Germline-derived CDR1 and CDR2 are GTSNPN and SVGIG (reference sequence). The CDR3 loop is CAWRSDRGYEQYF. In DNA form, the CDR3 reads TGTGCCTGGAGAAGTGACAGGGGTTACGAGCAGTACTTC.

This chain uses TRBV9 with TRBJ1-6; unclear D gene. CDR1 and CDR2 from the germline V gene are SGDLS and YYNGEE. The V and J ends lost 3 bases and 10 bases respectively, with 11 bases between them. The CDR3 is 13 amino acids. CDR3 bases: TGTGCCAGCAGCGGAGAAGGAGGATCACCCCTCCACTTT. This codes for CASSGEGGSPLHF. The full variable domain, rest sourced from reference TRBV9 and TRBJ1-6, is DSGVTQTPKHLITATGQRVTLRCSPRSGDLSVYWYQQSLDQGLQFLIQYYNGEERAKGNILERFSAQQFPDLHSELNLSSLELGDSALYFCASSGEGGSPLHFGNGTRLTVT.

CDR3 sequence reads: CASSLRQLNTEAFF. The CDR3 DNA reads TGCGCCAGCAGCTTGAGACAGCTAAACACTGAAGCTTTCTTT. The chain combines TRBV5-1 with TRBJ1-1, with D perhaps TRBD1 (5 bases). This CDR3 spans 14 amino acids. V dropped 1 base and J dropped 2 bases, with 9 bases sitting between them. Per germline, CDR1 SGHRS and CDR2 YFSETQ.

The chain combines TRBV18 with TRBJ1-2; TRBD1 aligns across 10 bases. With V trimmed by 3 bases and J by 5 bases, 9 bases remained unmatched. CDR1 is KGHSH, CDR2 LQKENI, per germline. This CDR3 comprises 16 residues. The CDR3 DNA follows: TGTGCCAGCTCACCCATCCCGGACAGGGGGGATTATGGCTACACCTTC. It specifies CASSPIPDRGDYGYTF.

The chain joins TRBV5-4 to TRBJ2-7; the match to TRBD2 covers 14 bases. Trimming took 4 bases from V and 5 from J; bases not matched to a gene: 8. The CDR3 runs 16 residues. Germline values: CDR1 SGHNT, CDR2 YYREEE (reference sequence). DNA for the CDR3: TGTGCCAGCAGCCAGACTAGCGGGAGGGCCGTAAACGAGCAGTACTTC. It yields the protein CASSQTSGRAVNEQYF.

With regard to this clone: Other nucleotide sequences from this sample produce the same CDR3. This chain links TRBV5-1 with TRBJ2-3, with D possibly TRBD1 on 5 matching bases. Germline CDR1 SGHRS, CDR2 YFSETQ. Trimming took off 0 bases at V and 0 bases at J, with 8 bases between the two ends. CDR3 length: 15 amino acids. The CDR3 DNA is TGCGCCAGCAGCTTGGAGGGGAAGAGCACAGATACGCAGTATTTT. Its translation is CASSLEGKSTDTQYF.

The chain recombines TRBV11-2 with TRBJ2-1, with 9 bases identical to TRBD2. The ends lost 2 bases at V and 4 bases at J; junction bases unmatched: 12. The CDR3 runs 18 residues. Per germline, CDR1 SGHAT and CDR2 FQNNGV. The CDR3 is CASSLRVFAGGNYNEQFF. Here the CDR3 DNA reads TGTGCCAGCAGCTTACGAGTGTTCGCGGGAGGGAATTACAATGAGCAGTTCTTC.

This clone was picked up a small number of times. This sequence joins TRBV4-1 and TRBJ2-7; no clear D. Deletions cut 0 bases from V and 7 bases from J, with 7 bases between. CDR3 length equals 12 residues. Germline CDR1 reads MGHRA; CDR2 reads YSYEKL. The CDR3, as DNA: TGCGCCAGCAGCCAAGAGGCTAGGGAGCAGTACTTC. It encodes CASSQEAREQYF.

This clone was recorded once. CDR3 region: CSASDAYEQYF. In DNA form, the CDR3 reads TGCAGTGCGTCGGATGCCTACGAGCAGTACTTC. This chain uses TRBV20-1 with TRBJ2-7; D uncertain. CDR3 length: 11 residues. The V gene lost 6 bases and the J gene lost 2 bases, with 8 bases spanning the gap. Germline CDR1 is DFQATT and CDR2 is SNEGSKA (reference sequence).

The V and J genes are TRBV19 and TRBJ2-2, with TRBD1 as a possible D gene (6 bases). V was pared by 9 bases and J by 6 bases, with 14 bases between. The CDR3 runs 13 residues. Germline CDR1 is LNHDA and CDR2 is SQIVND (reference sequence). CDR3 nucleotides: TGTGCCAGCCGGGACAAAGGAGCCGGGGAGCTGTTTTTT. Translation gives CASRDKGAGELFF.

The rearrangement links TRBV7-2 to TRBJ2-7; D may be TRBD1 (7 bases). Per germline, CDR1 SGHTA and CDR2 FQGNSA. The CDR3 covers 13 residues. The V and J ends lost 5 bases and 6 bases respectively, with 14 bases between them. The CDR3 DNA reads as TGTGCCAGCAGCAGGCGGCGGGACAGCGAGCAGTACTTC. It specifies CASSRRRDSEQYF.